The following is a TCR beta chain sequence with its context. The antigen is not known. The data were obtained in a study of regulatory T cells in long-lasting Graves disease. Overall study results and limits: Sample size, which was small, may have reduced accuracy. Exclusively peripheral blood, rather than thyroid tissue, was studied.

For TCR beta, libraries came from iRepertoire HTBI primers and Arm-PCR of CDR3 regions. Original methodology: Segment identification across samples yielded some 63 TRBV and more than twelve TRBJ segments. MiXCR was run by TCRdb on the multiplex PCR reads, yielding one entry per CDR3 protein. The V and J calls, along with clone size, are taken from TCRdb and not from the paper's own processing. The table lists 430,000 or so distinct CDR3 sequences, 21% of them singletons. Indicated time point: persistent/refractory GD, antithyroid drugs over 5 years with positive TRAb. Isolated PBMC RNA provided the starting material for the TCR library. This TCR was sampled from a female donor with Graves disease. The source was peripheral blood mononuclear cells (PBMCs), collected when the disease was refractory, from a patient treated with antithyroid drugs.

The CDR3 region is CASSGGLAVAKNIQYF. The CDR3 nucleotides are TGTGCCAGCAGCGGGGGACTAGCGGTAGCCAAAAACATTCAGTACTTC. The rearrangement joins TRBV11-2 to TRBJ2-4; 11 nucleotides agree with TRBD2. This CDR3 contains 16 residues. The trim removed 5 bases at V and 0 bases at J, leaving 3 bases unmatched. CDR1 and CDR2 (germline): SGHAT, FQNNGV.